The rows below give T cell receptor beta chains drawn from one sample of a study of identical twins. MiXCR, run by TCRdb on the 5' RACE reads, gives a single entry per CDR3 protein. Of 400,000 to 550,000 distinct CDR3 sequences detected, 24% appear once; the ten largest clones hold 2.9%. These data also formed part of another study, on T cells expressing NK-cell markers.

The sequenced sample was CD4+ T cells sorted from blood. These receptors were taken from a woman in her late teens or twenties in good health. The CDR3 runs from the conserved cysteine through the conserved F or W. D genes are given only for firm matches. Rows may omit the clone size; those that give it use once, few, many or a size class.

V: TRBV18
size: .
D: .
J: TRBJ2-7
CDR3: CASSPPATGSYEQYF
DNA: TGTGCCAGCTCACCCCCCGCGACAGGCTCTTACGAGCAGTACTTC

V: TRBV16
size: .
D: .
J: TRBJ2-7
CDR3: CASSHLDPGARSYEQYF
DNA: TGTGCCAGCAGCCACCTAGATCCCGGGGCCCGCTCCTACGAGCAGTACTTC

V: TRBV9
size: .
D: .
J: TRBJ2-6
CDR3: CASSGGASGANVLTF
DNA: TGTGCCAGCAGCGGCGGAGCCTCTGGGGCCAACGTCCTGACTTTC

V: TRBV11-2
size: many
D: .
J: TRBJ2-5
CDR3: CASSLARGTQYF
DNA: TGTGCCAGCAGCTTAGCACGGGGGACCCAGTACTTC

V: TRBV10-1
size: once
D: .
J: TRBJ2-1
CDR3: CASSALGGTENEQFF
DNA: TGCGCCAGCAGTGCCCTGGGGGGTACGGAAAATGAGCAGTTCTTC

V: TRBV10-1
size: few
D: .
J: TRBJ1-1
CDR3: CASSPGSSWGAFF
DNA: TGCGCCAGCAGCCCCGGCAGCAGTTGGGGAGCTTTCTTT

V: TRBV5-1
size: .
D: .
J: TRBJ2-5
CDR3: CASSLWTRESETQYF
DNA: TGCGCCAGCAGCTTGTGGACAAGGGAGTCGGAGACCCAGTACTTC

V: TRBV25-1
size: few
D: .
J: TRBJ1-1
CDR3: CASSSRRTGTEAFF
DNA: TGTGCCAGCAGCTCCAGGAGGACTGGCACTGAAGCTTTCTTT

V: TRBV7-9
size: few
D: .
J: TRBJ2-1
CDR3: CASSFADNEQFF
DNA: TGTGCCAGCAGCTTCGCAGATAATGAGCAGTTCTTC

V: TRBV7-2
size: many
D: .
J: TRBJ1-6
CDR3: CASSLVGGSSYNSPLHF
DNA: TGTGCCAGCAGCTTAGTTGGAGGGAGCTCCTATAATTCACCCCTCCACTTT

V: TRBV20-1
size: .
D: .
J: TRBJ2-1
CDR3: CSARVVNEQFF
DNA: TGCAGTGCTAGAGTTGTCAATGAGCAGTTCTTC

V: TRBV12-3/TRBV12-4
size: few
D: .
J: TRBJ2-2
CDR3: CASSLVSIPGELFF
DNA: TGTGCCAGCAGTTTAGTCAGTATCCCCGGGGAGCTGTTTTTT

V: TRBV20-1
size: .
D: .
J: TRBJ2-1
CDR3: CSADGSEASSYNEQFF
DNA: TGCAGTGCGGATGGATCGGAGGCCAGCTCCTACAATGAGCAGTTCTTC

V: TRBV7-6
size: few
D: .
J: TRBJ2-7
CDR3: CASSLNGAYEQYF
DNA: TGTGCCAGCAGCTTAAACGGGGCCTACGAGCAGTACTTC

V: TRBV6-5
size: .
D: TRBD2
J: TRBJ2-4
CDR3: CASSYTIAGGRNIQYF
DNA: TGTGCCAGCAGTTATACGATCGCGGGAGGGAGAAACATTCAGTACTTC

V: TRBV7-2
size: .
D: .
J: TRBJ2-7
CDR3: CASSLASGLPEQYF
DNA: TGTGCCAGCAGCTTAGCATCTGGCCTCCCAGAGCAGTACTTC

V: TRBV5-1
size: few
D: TRBD1
J: TRBJ1-2
CDR3: CASSSSGTGVYGYTF
DNA: TGCGCCAGCAGCTCATCCGGGACAGGGGTCTATGGCTACACCTTC

V: TRBV5-1
size: .
D: .
J: TRBJ2-1
CDR3: CASQMIPGQDNEQFF
DNA: TGCGCCAGCCAGATGATACCGGGACAAGATAATGAGCAGTTCTTC

V: TRBV7-9
size: few
D: .
J: TRBJ1-2
CDR3: CASSPDGTLWYGYTF
DNA: TGTGCCAGCAGCCCAGACGGGACTTTGTGGTATGGCTACACCTTC

V: TRBV20-1
size: .
D: TRBD1
J: TRBJ2-2
CDR3: CSARGQGADTGELFF
DNA: TGCAGTGCTAGGGGACAGGGGGCGGATACCGGGGAGCTGTTTTTT

V: TRBV5-1
size: many
D: TRBD1
J: TRBJ2-7
CDR3: CASSYIPGTDEQYF
DNA: TGCGCCAGCAGCTATATTCCCGGGACAGACGAGCAGTACTTC

V: TRBV20-1
size: .
D: .
J: TRBJ1-1
CDR3: CSGSGGVEAFF
DNA: TGCAGTGGGTCCGGGGGCGTTGAAGCTTTCTTT

V: TRBV20-1
size: .
D: TRBD2
J: TRBJ2-7
CDR3: CSARVVGREAYEQYF
DNA: TGCAGTGCTAGAGTGGTCGGGAGGGAAGCCTACGAGCAGTACTTC

V: TRBV6-2/TRBV6-3
size: .
D: .
J: TRBJ1-1
CDR3: CASSQYTGETEAFF
DNA: TGTGCCAGCAGTCAATACACCGGAGAAACTGAAGCTTTCTTT

V: TRBV2
size: .
D: .
J: TRBJ2-5
CDR3: CASIPQGRPETQYF
DNA: TGTGCCAGCATCCCCCAGGGGCGTCCGGAGACCCAGTACTTC

V: TRBV29-1
size: .
D: TRBD2
J: TRBJ2-5
CDR3: CSVLTSGGETQYF
DNA: TGCAGCGTTCTGACTAGCGGGGGAGAGACCCAGTACTTC

V: TRBV6-2/TRBV6-3
size: .
D: .
J: TRBJ1-5
CDR3: CASSYHSAQHF
DNA: TGTGCCAGCAGTTACCATTCAGCCCAGCATTTT

V: TRBV5-6
size: .
D: .
J: TRBJ2-5
CDR3: CASSFVVEETQYF
DNA: TGTGCCAGCAGCTTCGTGGTGGAAGAGACCCAGTACTTC

V: TRBV12-3/TRBV12-4
size: .
D: .
J: TRBJ2-1
CDR3: CASTGGFSYNEQFF
DNA: TGTGCCAGCACCGGAGGGTTCTCCTACAATGAGCAGTTCTTC

V: TRBV7-8
size: many
D: .
J: TRBJ2-3
CDR3: CASSSTIDTQYF
DNA: TGTGCCAGCAGCTCAACCATAGATACGCAGTATTTT

V: TRBV4-3
size: few
D: .
J: TRBJ2-2
CDR3: CASSQGSSGNTGELFF
DNA: TGCGCCAGCAGCCAAGGGAGTAGCGGGAACACCGGGGAGCTGTTTTTT

V: TRBV12-3/TRBV12-4
size: .
D: .
J: TRBJ1-1
CDR3: CASRLGGGGRSTEAFF
DNA: TGTGCCAGCAGGCTGGGGGGTGGAGGTAGGAGCACTGAAGCTTTCTTT

V: TRBV12-3/TRBV12-4
size: few
D: TRBD2
J: TRBJ2-1
CDR3: CASSSSGRVKFF
DNA: TGTGCCAGCAGTTCTAGCGGGAGGGTAAAGTTCTTC

V: TRBV20-1
size: .
D: .
J: TRBJ2-3
CDR3: CSARRLLGTQYF
DNA: TGCAGTGCTAGGAGACTCCTGGGTACGCAGTATTTT

V: TRBV29-1
size: .
D: .
J: TRBJ2-1
CDR3: CSVCSIGHGDSSYNEQFF
DNA: TGCAGCGTTTGTTCGATTGGGCATGGAGATAGCTCCTACAATGAGCAGTTCTTC

V: TRBV5-1
size: .
D: TRBD2
J: TRBJ2-3
CDR3: CASSGTSLLADTQYF
DNA: TGCGCCAGCAGCGGGACTAGCCTGTTGGCAGATACGCAGTATTTT

V: TRBV20-1
size: once
D: .
J: TRBJ2-3
CDR3: CSPNQLARGTDTQYF
DNA: TGCAGCCCGAACCAATTGGCCCGGGGCACAGATACGCAGTATTTT

V: TRBV20-1
size: .
D: TRBD2
J: TRBJ2-4
CDR3: CSASFLAGLAKNIQYF
DNA: TGCAGTGCTAGCTTCCTAGCGGGACTAGCCAAAAACATTCAGTACTTC

V: TRBV12-3/TRBV12-4
size: .
D: TRBD1
J: TRBJ1-2
CDR3: CASRPGQHGYTF
DNA: TGTGCCAGCAGACCGGGACAGCATGGCTACACCTTC

V: TRBV20-1
size: few
D: TRBD2
J: TRBJ2-3
CDR3: CSARTSGGATDTQYF
DNA: TGCAGTGCTAGGACTAGCGGGGGTGCGACAGATACGCAGTATTTT

V: TRBV7-9
size: few
D: .
J: TRBJ2-2
CDR3: CSSSLKGTNTGELFF
DNA: TGTTCCAGCAGCTTGAAAGGGACGAACACCGGGGAGCTGTTTTTT

V: TRBV5-1
size: few
D: .
J: TRBJ1-5
CDR3: CASSPGNNQPQHF
DNA: TGCGCCAGCAGCCCAGGTAACAATCAGCCCCAGCATTTT

V: TRBV10-3
size: few
D: TRBD2
J: TRBJ2-3
CDR3: CAISEGNSGGATDTQYF
DNA: TGTGCCATCAGTGAGGGGAATAGCGGGGGAGCTACAGATACGCAGTATTTT

V: TRBV5-5
size: .
D: .
J: TRBJ1-3
CDR3: CASSLWPQHGNTIYF
DNA: TGTGCCAGCAGCTTGTGGCCTCAGCACGGAAACACCATATATTTT

V: TRBV5-1
size: .
D: .
J: TRBJ2-1
CDR3: CASSFGEAEQFF
DNA: TGCGCCAGCAGCTTCGGGGAGGCTGAGCAGTTCTTC

V: TRBV7-9
size: .
D: .
J: TRBJ1-5
CDR3: CASSSTGWGQPQHF
DNA: TGTGCCAGCAGCTCGACAGGTTGGGGTCAGCCCCAGCATTTT

V: TRBV11-2
size: .
D: .
J: TRBJ2-1
CDR3: CASSLDFENEQFF
DNA: TGTGCCAGCAGCTTAGATTTCGAGAATGAGCAGTTCTTC

V: TRBV4-3
size: few
D: .
J: TRBJ2-7
CDR3: CASSQGVELVAYEQYF
DNA: TGCGCCAGCAGCCAAGGCGTGGAGCTTGTTGCCTACGAGCAGTACTTC

V: TRBV2
size: many
D: .
J: TRBJ2-2
CDR3: CASRGSGELFF
DNA: TGTGCCTCCCGAGGATCCGGGGAGCTGTTTTTT

V: TRBV6-2/TRBV6-3
size: .
D: TRBD2
J: TRBJ2-1
CDR3: CASSYKLAGDMDEQFF
DNA: TGTGCCAGCAGTTACAAGCTAGCGGGAGACATGGATGAGCAGTTCTTC

V: TRBV5-1
size: .
D: .
J: TRBJ2-7
CDR3: CASSLEGWEEYF
DNA: TGCGCCAGCAGCTTGGAGGGTTGGGAGGAGTACTTC

V: TRBV5-1
size: few
D: .
J: TRBJ1-1
CDR3: CASSLMQGYDGVAFF
DNA: TGCGCCAGCAGCTTGATGCAGGGGTATGATGGTGTAGCTTTCTTT

V: TRBV6-1
size: .
D: .
J: TRBJ1-5
CDR3: CASSTQWGHQPQHF
DNA: TGTGCCAGCAGTACCCAGTGGGGGCATCAGCCCCAGCATTTT

V: TRBV19
size: .
D: TRBD2
J: TRBJ2-1
CDR3: CASRSSGGAYNEQFF
DNA: TGTGCCAGTAGATCCAGCGGGGGGGCCTACAATGAGCAGTTCTTC

V: TRBV6-2/TRBV6-3
size: few
D: TRBD2
J: TRBJ2-7
CDR3: CASSYLRSGSSYEQYF
DNA: TGTGCCAGCAGTTACCTTCGTAGCGGGAGCTCCTACGAGCAGTACTTC

V: TRBV12-3/TRBV12-4
size: few
D: TRBD1
J: TRBJ2-7
CDR3: CASSMGQRPYEQYF
DNA: TGTGCCAGCAGCATGGGACAGCGGCCCTACGAGCAGTACTTC